These T cell receptor beta chains were read from a single sample in a study of control samples from healthy donors and cancer patients. Generated by immunoSEQ multiplex PCR, the TCRdb table keeps only in-frame clones and is missing some. Among about 89,000 clones listed, over 75% were seen once. The specimen sequenced was blood. The source is a woman between 40 and 55 years old in good health. Each CDR3 is given with its conserved first and last residue. The D gene is left open where the match is weak. Only some rows state a clone size, as once, few, many or a class for expanded clones.

J gene	clone size	D gene	V gene	CDR3 protein	CDR3 DNA
TRBJ2-1	.	TRBD2	TRBV7-2	CASSSSLRLADNEQFF	TGTGCCAGCAGCTCATCCCTCAGACTAGCGGACAATGAGCAGTTCTTC
TRBJ2-3	.	.	TRBV5-4	CASRETGSTDTQYF	TGTGCCAGCAGAGAAACAGGAAGCACAGATACGCAGTATTTT
TRBJ2-1	.	TRBD2	TRBV30	CAWSGGRAGAYNEQFF	TGTGCCTGGAGTGGTGGGCGAGCGGGGGCTTACAATGAGCAGTTCTTC
TRBJ2-2	once	.	TRBV24-1	CATSSGGTGGITGELFF	TGTGCCACCAGTAGCGGGGGAACAGGGGGCATCACCGGGGAGCTGTTTTTT
TRBJ1-3	.	.	TRBV15	CATSRMQGSSGNTIYF	TGTGCCACCAGCAGAATGCAGGGAAGCTCTGGAAACACCATATATTTT
TRBJ1-3	.	.	TRBV6-2/TRBV6-3	CASSTTVNSGNTIYF	TGTGCCAGCAGTACGACGGTAAACTCTGGAAACACCATATATTTT
TRBJ2-1	.	.	TRBV6-6	CAIGFSYNEQFF	TGTGCCATCGGGTTCTCCTACAATGAGCAGTTCTTC
TRBJ1-1	.	.	TRBV7-2	CASSFILAIQGEAFF	TGTGCCAGCAGCTTCATACTAGCCATACAGGGAGAAGCTTTCTTT
TRBJ2-3	.	.	TRBV29-1	CSVDLDVGTDTQYF	TGCAGCGTTGACCTGGACGTAGGCACAGATACGCAGTATTTT
TRBJ1-1	.	.	TRBV7-2	CASSLGLQGSLEAFF	TGTGCCAGCAGCTTAGGCTTGCAGGGCTCATTGGAAGCTTTCTTT
TRBJ2-2	.	TRBD1	TRBV11-3	CASRLDRALANTGELFF	TGTGCCAGCAGACTTGACAGGGCATTAGCGAACACCGGGGAGCTGTTTTTT
TRBJ2-7	.	TRBD1	TRBV7-2	CASSLGGTGSYEQYF	TGTGCCAGCAGCTTAGGGGGGACAGGCTCCTACGAGCAGTACTTC
TRBJ2-1	.	TRBD2	TRBV7-2	CASSLAGASGGNEQFF	TGTGCCAGCAGCTTAGCAGGTGCTAGCGGGGGCAATGAGCAGTTCTTC
TRBJ1-1	.	TRBD1	TRBV13	CASSIQGGTEAFF	TGTGCCAGCAGCATACAGGGGGGGACTGAAGCTTTCTTT
TRBJ2-7	.	TRBD1	TRBV15	CATSGFQGAEQYF	TGTGCCACCAGCGGATTCCAGGGGGCCGAGCAGTACTTC
TRBJ1-4	.	.	TRBV30	CAWSGTENEKLFF	TGTGCCTGGAGTGGAACAGAGAATGAAAAACTGTTTTTT
TRBJ2-3	.	.	TRBV5-4	CASSSGTSGTDTQYF	TGTGCCAGCAGCTCGGGGACAAGTGGCACAGATACGCAGTATTTT
TRBJ1-4	few	.	TRBV7-2	CASSLRATNEKLFF	TGTGCCAGCAGCTTAAGGGCAACTAATGAAAAACTGTTTTTT
TRBJ1-5	.	.	TRBV5-1	CASSSGQPNQPQHF	TGCGCCAGCAGCTCCGGACAGCCGAATCAGCCCCAGCATTTT
TRBJ1-6	.	TRBD1	TRBV27	CASSLGTGYSPLHF	TGTGCCAGCAGTTTAGGGACAGGGTATTCACCCCTCCACTTT
TRBJ1-1	.	.	TRBV29-1	CSVDFDKPEAFF	TGCAGCGTTGATTTTGATAAGCCTGAAGCTTTCTTT
TRBJ1-2	.	.	TRBV30	CAWSVLSGNGYTF	TGTGCCTGGAGTGTACTTTCAGGGAATGGCTACACCTTC
TRBJ2-7	medium-sized	.	TRBV7-3	CASSFSPLGEQYF	TGTGCCAGCAGCTTTTCCCCCCTGGGCGAGCAGTACTTC
TRBJ1-2	.	TRBD1	TRBV25-1	CASSDNLGRGIWGYTF	TGTGCCAGCAGTGATAACTTGGGCAGGGGGATTTGGGGCTACACCTTC
TRBJ1-5	once	.	TRBV6-5	CASSIAGGPQHF	TGTGCCAGCAGTATCGCGGGAGGTCCCCAGCATTTT
TRBJ2-3	.	TRBD2	TRBV25-1	CASSEKLADNTDTQYF	TGTGCCAGCAGTGAAAAACTAGCGGACAACACAGATACGCAGTATTTT
TRBJ2-1	.	TRBD2	TRBV6-2/TRBV6-3	CASSFRPTSGGAVEQFF	TGTGCCAGCAGTTTCCGGCCGACTAGCGGGGGGGCAGTTGAGCAGTTCTTC
TRBJ2-2	.	TRBD2	TRBV7-2	CASSLNPGGRTGELFF	TGTGCCAGCAGCTTAAACCCGGGGGGGCGTACCGGGGAGCTGTTTTTT
TRBJ1-1	once	.	TRBV12-2	CASRAFAEAFF	TGTGCAAGTCGGGCGTTCGCTGAAGCTTTCTTT
TRBJ2-2	.	TRBD2	TRBV7-6	CASSLTARGGVAGELFF	TGTGCCAGCAGCTTAACGGCGCGGGGGGGCGTAGCCGGGGAGCTGTTTTTT
TRBJ2-2	.	TRBD2	TRBV6-2/TRBV6-3	CASSYGSGGYLTGELFF	TGTGCCAGCAGTTACGGCAGCGGGGGGTACTTAACCGGGGAGCTGTTTTTT
TRBJ2-7	.	TRBD2	TRBV3-1/TRBV3-2	CASSQQPGTSGSEQYF	TGTGCCAGCAGCCAACAACCCGGGACTAGCGGGTCCGAGCAGTACTTC
TRBJ2-7	.	.	TRBV29-1	CSVERDPGYEQYF	TGCAGCGTTGAGAGGGACCCGGGTTACGAGCAGTACTTC
TRBJ1-4	.	.	TRBV7-2	CASSPGTSGEKLFF	TGTGCCAGCAGCCCCGGGACATCTGGAGAAAAACTGTTTTTT
TRBJ2-3	.	.	TRBV10-3	CAISELSSTDTQYF	TGTGCCATCAGTGAGCTCTCTAGCACAGATACGCAGTATTTT
TRBJ1-6	.	.	TRBV13	CASSFATGEGSPLHF	TGTGCCAGCAGCTTCGCGACGGGGGAAGGTTCACCCCTCCACTTT
TRBJ2-1	.	TRBD1	TRBV4-3	CASSRGGVYNEQFF	TGCGCCAGCAGCCGAGGGGGCGTATACAATGAGCAGTTCTTC
TRBJ1-5	.	.	TRBV18	CASSPRFQDTSTQPQHF	TGTGCCAGCTCACCGCGGTTCCAGGACACCAGCACCCAGCCCCAGCATTTT
TRBJ1-2	.	TRBD1	TRBV5-1	CASSQGQTYNYGYTF	TGCGCCAGCAGCCAGGGACAGACCTACAACTATGGCTACACCTTC